The 21 T cell receptor beta chains below all came from one sample that was sequenced in a study of OX40 agonist ivuxolimab in advanced cancers. Produced via immunoSEQ multiplex PCR; TCRdb's table is partial and in-frame only. The profile shows 75,000 to 80,000 clones, roughly 80% of them singletons. The sequences come from CD4+ or CD8+ T cells sorted from blood, collected in a trial of the OX40 agonist ivuxolimab. The origin of the receptors is an adult with an advanced solid tumor such as melanoma, head and neck, liver or kidney cancer.

CDR3 amino acids: CASSGWGGVAEQYF. CDR3 DNA: TGTGCCAGCAGCGGATGGGGGGGAGTTGCCGAGCAGTACTTC. The rearrangement uses TRBV5-4 and TRBJ2-7; 7 bases match TRBD2. Germline V gene sequence: CDR1 SGHNT, CDR2 YYREEE (reference sequence). With 4 bases clipped from V and 6 bases from J, the junction kept 10 bases outside the gene matches. The CDR3 has 14 residues.

This sequence joins TRBV6-4 and TRBJ1-2; 10 bases are shared with TRBD1. Looked up from germline, CDR1 is MRHNA and CDR2 is SNTAGT. This CDR3 is built from 13 residues. After removal of 5 bases from V and 7 bases from J, the junction contained 4 bases not matched to a gene. The chain's CDR3 is CASSPGQGFGYTF. For the CDR3, the DNA is TGTGCCAGCAGTCCGGGACAGGGGTTTGGCTACACCTTC.

The chain joins TRBV7-7 to TRBJ1-2; D is unclear. Trimming cost V 0 bases and J 4 bases, with 15 bases left between them. Germline assignment: CDR1 SSHAT and CDR2 FNYEAQ (reference sequence). The CDR3 spans 16 residues. CDR3 coding DNA: TGTGCCAGCAGCTTAGCCCTGACATCTTGGAGCTATGGCTACACCTTC. It codes for CASSLALTSWSYGYTF.

This clone was observed a single time. The chain uses TRBV7-9 and TRBJ2-7, with 7 bases that match TRBD1. Germline CDR1 SEHNR, CDR2 FQNEAQ (reference sequence). V shed 5 bases, J shed 9 bases, and the junction held 7 bases outside the gene matches. The CDR3 consists of 12 residues. CDR3 sequence: CASSLRQGMQYF. DNA for the CDR3: TGTGCCAGCAGCCTTAGACAGGGTATGCAGTACTTC.

This chain uses TRBV27 with TRBJ2-1; 7 bases agree with TRBD1. The CDR3 runs to 18 residues. Unmatched junction bases numbered 20, after V lost 2 bases and J lost 10 bases. Germline V gene lookup returns CDR1 MNHEY and CDR2 SMNVEV (reference sequence). The DNA of the CDR3 is TGTGCCAGCAGTTTAATTGGACGCCGGGACAGCAAACCGGGGGAGCAGTTCTTC. Its protein is CASSLIGRRDSKPGEQFF.

In nucleotides, the CDR3 is TGTGCCAGCAGTTGGGGGTACGAGCAGTACTTC. Residues: CASSWGYEQYF. The rearrangement links TRBV27 to TRBJ2-7; either TRBD1 or TRBD2 may fit D (5 bases each). Germline CDR1 and CDR2: MNHEY and SMNVEV (reference sequence). There are 11 residues in the CDR3. V was shortened by 4 bases and J by 4 bases, with 5 bases between the two germline ends.

In its sample, this clone was seen a few times. This chain links TRBV7-3 with TRBJ1-2; tentative D call: TRBD1 (6 bases). V shed 0 bases and J shed 8 bases, with 10 bases lying between them. CDR1 SGHTA and CDR2 FQGTGA come from the germline V gene. The CDR3 spans 13 residues. CDR3 DNA: TGTGCCAGCAGCTTAACGCCAGGGGTCGGCTACACCTTC. Protein product: CASSLTPGVGYTF. Full variable domain (rest looked up from reference TRBV7-3 and TRBJ1-2): GAGVSQTPSNKVTEKGKYVELRCDPISGHTALYWYRQSLGQGPEFLIYFQGTGAADDSGLPNDRFFAVRPEGSVSTLKIQRTERGDSAVYLCASSLTPGVGYTFGSGTRLTVV.

The chain uses TRBV18 and TRBJ1-2, with 9 positions matching TRBD1. The germline gives CDR1 KGHSH, CDR2 LQKENI. This CDR3 has 16 residues. V lost 0 bases to trimming and J lost 4 bases; unmatched junction nucleotides: 6. The CDR3 loop reads CASSPPGTGGSYGYTF. DNA for the CDR3: TGTGCCAGCTCACCACCGGGTACAGGGGGCAGCTATGGCTACACCTTC.

The chain combines TRBV6-6 with TRBJ1-3; D is undetermined. Germline-derived CDR1 and CDR2 are MNHNY and SVGAGI (reference sequence). This CDR3 has 15 amino acids. V shed 5 bases and J shed 0 bases, with 11 bases lying between them. CDR3 loop: CASSRPLDSGNTIYF. In nucleotides, the CDR3 is TGTGCCAGCAGTAGACCTTTGGACTCTGGAAACACCATATATTTT.

V and J are TRBV5-1 and TRBJ2-7; no clear D. This CDR3 spans 15 amino acids. The V and J ends lost 1 base and 5 bases respectively, with 16 bases between them. From germline, CDR1 is SGHRS and CDR2 YFSETQ. The CDR3 DNA is TGCGCCAGCAGCTTGCTTAGTGGGGTTCGCAACGAGCAGTACTTC. It encodes CASSLLSGVRNEQYF. Drawing the rest from reference TRBV5-1 and TRBJ2-7, the complete variable domain is KAGVTQTPRYLIKTRGQQVTLSCSPISGHRSVSWYQQTPGQGLQFLFEYFSETQRNKGNFPGRFSGRQFSNSRSEMNVSTLELGDSALYLCASSLLSGVRNEQYFGPGTRLTVT.

This clone was observed a single time. The chain combines TRBV18 with TRBJ1-4, with D possibly matching TRBD1 (5 bases). There are 14 residues in the CDR3. V shed 0 bases and J shed 8 bases, with 10 bases lying between them. The germline V gene has CDR1 KGHSH and CDR2 LQKENI. The chain's CDR3 is CASSPPGRDEKLFF. The CDR3 coding sequence is TGTGCCAGCTCACCACCGGGCAGGGACGAAAAACTGTTTTTT.

This chain connects TRBV21-1 to TRBJ2-1; TRBD2 is taken as the D call from the table, unchecked against the DNA. TRBV21-1 is classified as a pseudogene. The CDR3 covers 16 residues. The CDR3 nucleotides are TGTGCCAGCAGCAAAGAAGGCCTAGCGGAAACCAATGAGCAGTTCTTC. As protein: CASSKEGLAETNEQFF.

The V gene is TRBV28, the J gene TRBJ2-7; 7 bases are shared with TRBD2. CDR1 MDHEN and CDR2 SYDVKM come from the germline V gene. This CDR3 is 11 amino acids long. The CDR3 region is CAGGGEFEQYF. The CDR3 nucleotides are TGTGCGGGTGGGGGGGAGTTCGAGCAGTACTTC.

The V gene is TRBV2, the J gene TRBJ2-6; 10 bases agree with TRBD1. Per germline, CDR1 SNHLY and CDR2 FYNNEI. This CDR3 comprises 19 residues. With 6 bases clipped from V and 0 bases from J, the junction kept 11 bases outside the gene matches. The CDR3 sequence is CASRKTRQGANSGANVLTF. In DNA form, the CDR3 reads TGTGCCAGCAGGAAAACTAGACAGGGGGCGAACTCTGGGGCCAACGTCCTGACTTTC.

This sequence joins TRBV6-1 and TRBJ1-1; a weak D match, TRBD1 (5 bases). V lost 7 bases to trimming and J lost 0 bases, with 12 bases between them. The CDR3 totals 14 residues. Germline V lookup: CDR1 MNHNS, CDR2 SASEGT. In DNA form, the CDR3 reads TGTGCCAGCAAATCGACAGAATTGAACACTGAAGCTTTCTTT. Translated, it gives CASKSTELNTEAFF.

This sequence joins TRBV23-1 and TRBJ1-3; no definite D call. TRBV23-1 carries the ORF label, with uncertain function. V was clipped by 0 bases and J by 2 bases, with 11 bases between them. This CDR3 region has 16 residues. CDR3 in amino acids: CASSQSRLKTGNTIYF. For the CDR3, the DNA is TGCGCCAGCAGTCAATCCCGGCTCAAAACTGGAAACACCATATATTTT.

This clone was observed a single time. The V call is TRBV2, the J call TRBJ1-1; tentative D call: TRBD1 (6 bases). The germline V gene encodes CDR1 SNHLY and CDR2 FYNNEI. Trimming took off 6 bases at V and 10 bases at J, with 15 bases between the two ends. CDR3 length: 12 residues. This CDR3 reads CASRGEGGSAFF. The DNA of the CDR3 is TGTGCCAGCAGGGGCGAAGGGGGTTCAGCTTTCTTT.

V usage is TRBV7-2 and J usage is TRBJ2-3; D not resolved. The germline V gene has CDR1 SGHTA and CDR2 FQGNSA. The V end was cut by 2 bases, the J end by 0 bases, with 3 bases between. The CDR3 contains 13 residues. CDR3 loop: CASSLYSTDTQYF. The DNA of the CDR3 is TGTGCCAGCAGCTTATACAGCACAGATACGCAGTATTTT.

This clone turned up a few times. The chain recombines TRBV6-1 with TRBJ1-1; D is unclear. Trimming left V 6 bases short and J 0 bases short, with 14 bases between. The CDR3 covers 15 residues. CDR1 and CDR2 (germline): MNHNS, SASEGT. The CDR3: CASRVLDVMNTEAFF. The CDR3, as DNA: TGTGCCAGCAGGGTCCTTGATGTCATGAACACTGAAGCTTTCTTT.

This clone was seen only once. The chain combines TRBV12-5 with TRBJ2-2; no clear D gene. The ends were cut back, 7 bases at V and 4 bases at J, with 10 bases in the middle. Germline assignment: CDR1 LGHNT and CDR2 FRNRAP. The CDR3 runs to 13 residues. CDR3 in amino acids: CASAPIITGELFF. Here the CDR3 DNA reads TGTGCTAGTGCCCCTATTATCACCGGGGAGCTGTTTTTT.

This chain uses TRBV7-8 with TRBJ2-3; a possible D gene is TRBD2 (6 bases). The CDR3 contains 15 residues. The germline gives CDR1 SGHVS, CDR2 FQNEAQ. V was trimmed by 2 bases and J by 7 bases, leaving 16 bases between them. This chain's CDR3 is CASSLRVEGTNTQYF. In nucleotides, the CDR3 is TGTGCCAGCAGCTTACGAGTGGAGGGTACAAATACGCAGTATTTT.